The 27 T cell receptor beta chains reported below all come from one sample, sequenced in a study of T cells expressing NK-cell markers. TCRdb derives one entry per CDR3 protein from the 5' RACE reads, leaving out DNA. This table holds about 21,000 distinct CDR3 sequences. Sequenced material: blood T cells: a sorted CD56 or NKG2C T cell subset, CD4+ or CD8+ T cells, or bulk PBMC T cells (not recorded which). Source of these receptors: a man aged 18-69 years in good health.

The chain links TRBV7-2 to TRBJ2-5; TCRdb's D call, TRBD2, is unchecked because there is no DNA. The CDR3 extends over 15 amino acids. Germline assignment: CDR1 SGHTA and CDR2 FQGNSA. CDR3: CASSLVAGTRETQYF.

The V gene is TRBV28, the J gene TRBJ1-2; the D call of TRBD1 rests on TCRdb alone, since no DNA is present to check it. CDR1 is MDHEN, CDR2 SYDVKM, per germline. The CDR3 loop spans 14 amino acids. The CDR3 is CASRPSLTGYGYTF.

The rearrangement uses TRBV19 and TRBJ1-1. CDR1 and CDR2 from the germline V gene are LNHDA and SQIVND (reference sequence). CDR3 size: 15 residues. The CDR3 protein is CASTPSRILNTEAFF.

CDR3 protein: CASSQRGSYEQYF. V gene TRBV16 combines with J gene TRBJ2-7; TCRdb picks TRBD2, but there is no DNA to check that call. Germline V gene sequence: CDR1 KGHSY, CDR2 FQNENV. The CDR3 runs to 13 residues.

CDR3 amino acids: CASSLGQGTVGYTF. The chain couples TRBV5-6 to TRBJ1-2; TCRdb proposes TRBD1, but this gene call is untestable without DNA. Germline V gives CDR1 SGHDT, CDR2 YYEEEE. The CDR3 covers 14 residues.

The chain joins TRBV6-5 to TRBJ1-1. The CDR3 has 14 residues. CDR1 is MNHEY, CDR2 SVGAGI, per germline. Here the CDR3 reads CASGLQGRGTEAFF.

The gene calls are TRBV29-1 and TRBJ1-1. The germline V gene has CDR1 SQVTM and CDR2 ANQGSEA. The length of the CDR3 is 12 residues. CDR3 sequence: CSVQLSNTEAFF.

V gene TRBV6-2 or TRBV6-3 combines with J gene TRBJ2-2; absent DNA, TCRdb's TRBD1 call cannot be checked. Germline V gene sequence: CDR1 MNHEY, CDR2 SVGEGT. This CDR3 comprises 18 residues. The CDR3 reads CASSSFPGHFPNAGELFF.

The J gene is TRBJ2-3, the V gene TRBV4-3; there is no DNA to check the TCRdb D call of TRBD2. Germline CDR1 and CDR2: LGHNA and YSLEER. The CDR3 sequence is 16 residues long. The CDR3 region is CASSRLSGSPTDTQYF.

This chain connects TRBV28 to TRBJ2-2; the D call of TRBD1 rests on TCRdb alone, since no DNA is present to check it. Per germline, CDR1 MDHEN and CDR2 SYDVKM. This CDR3 is built from 17 residues. CDR3 amino acids: CASSLPPNRVNTGELFF.

V and J are TRBV4-2 and TRBJ2-7. The germline V gene has CDR1 LGHNA and CDR2 YNFKEQ. CDR3 length equals 14 residues. CDR3: CASSLDVRTYEQYF.

The chain is built from TRBV29-1 and TRBJ1-1; TCRdb indicates TRBD1, and absent DNA this call remains unverified. This CDR3 has 11 residues. Germline CDR1 reads SQVTM; CDR2 reads ANQGSEA. CDR3 residues: CSVDRGGGTFF.

The chain couples TRBV10-2 to TRBJ2-1; the TCRdb D gene call, TRBD2, has no DNA to confirm it. This CDR3 has 14 amino acids. Looked up from germline, CDR1 is WSHSY and CDR2 is SAAADI. Here the CDR3 reads CASTGLAPYNEQFF.

The chain combines TRBV5-6 with TRBJ1-2; TCRdb's D gene call, TRBD1, goes unchecked for lack of DNA. The CDR3 contains 12 residues. CDR1 and CDR2 (germline): SGHDT, YYEEEE. The CDR3 spells CASSAGNYGYTF.

The CDR3 protein is CASSRSGELAGLFF. The chain links TRBV6-2 or TRBV6-3 to TRBJ1-4. The CDR3 length is 14 residues. Germline CDR1 MNHEY, CDR2 SVGEGT.

This chain links TRBV20-1 with TRBJ2-1; the D call of TRBD2 rests on TCRdb alone, since no DNA is present to check it. This CDR3 spans 17 amino acids. CDR1 and CDR2 from the germline V gene are DFQATT and SNEGSKA (reference sequence). CDR3 sequence reads: CSASKSTLAGLYNEQFF.

V gene TRBV3-1 combines with J gene TRBJ2-1; TCRdb's D call, TRBD2, is unchecked because there is no DNA. CDR1 and CDR2 from the germline V gene are LGHDT and YNNKEL (reference sequence). The CDR3 is 17 residues long. CDR3 sequence: CASSQDYSGRAEGGQFF.

The chain joins TRBV4-2 to TRBJ2-2. CDR3 length: 16 amino acids. Germline V lookup: CDR1 LGHNA, CDR2 YNFKEQ. The chain's CDR3 is CASSQVHRANTGELFF.

CDR3 sequence: CASSLELVVSGANVLTF. V usage is TRBV5-5 and J usage is TRBJ2-6. The CDR3 is 17 residues long. Per the germline V gene, CDR1 is SGHKS and CDR2 is YYEKEE (reference sequence).

The CDR3 is CASSENGGNAYGYTF. The J gene is TRBJ1-2, the V gene TRBV2; TCRdb's D call of TRBD1 is untestable without DNA. Per germline, CDR1 SNHLY and CDR2 FYNNEI. This CDR3 has 15 amino acids.

V usage is TRBV7-9 and J usage is TRBJ1-2; TCRdb selects TRBD1, and the lack of DNA leaves this call unchecked. CDR3 length: 14 residues. The germline gives CDR1 SEHNR, CDR2 FQNEAQ (reference sequence). The CDR3 is CASSLGQGTYGYTF.

The chain couples TRBV7-2 to TRBJ2-1. The CDR3 has 13 residues. The germline V gene encodes CDR1 SGHTA and CDR2 FQGNSA. CDR3 sequence: CASSSAATPEQFF.

The chain uses TRBV20-1 and TRBJ1-1; checking the TCRdb D call of TRBD1 is not possible without DNA. There are 12 residues in the CDR3. The germline CDR1 and CDR2 sequences are DFQATT and SNEGSKA (reference sequence). The chain's CDR3 is CSANRGNTEAFF.

The chain combines TRBV28 with TRBJ1-2; absent DNA, TCRdb's TRBD1 call cannot be checked. Germline V gene lookup returns CDR1 MDHEN and CDR2 SYDVKM. The CDR3 has 14 residues. The CDR3 protein is CASSLSGQFHGYTF.

This chain connects TRBV7-2 to TRBJ1-6; TCRdb picks TRBD1, but there is no DNA to check that call. Germline V CDR1 and CDR2: SGHTA, FQGNSA. This CDR3 has 13 amino acids. The CDR3 here is CASSFGQPSPLHF.

The chain combines TRBV6-2 or TRBV6-3 with TRBJ2-3; the D call from TCRdb, TRBD1, cannot be confirmed without DNA. The germline V gene has CDR1 MNHEY and CDR2 SVGEGT. The CDR3 is made up of 15 amino acids. CDR3 loop: CASGSGELVTDTQYF.

V usage is TRBV4-2 and J usage is TRBJ2-3; TCRdb's D call of TRBD2 is untestable without DNA. Germline lookup yields CDR1 LGHNA and CDR2 YNFKEQ. The CDR3 is 15 residues long. The CDR3 reads CASSQDPLGTDTQYF.